This T cell receptor beta chain emerged from a study of T cells after yellow fever vaccination. From the 5' RACE reads, TCRdb called clonotypes with MiXCR, one entry per CDR3 protein. The table has hundreds of thousands of distinct CDR3 sequences, approximately 16% seen once. Study outcomes and limitations: Though it reached lower strength, the secondary response hit its peak faster, day 5 versus 15. Reappearance after the booster was observed for most primary-vaccination clones (around 96% CD4, almost 90% CD8). Some clonotypes were seen in both the CD4 and the CD8 compartments. These made up a small share and likely arose from convergent recombination. Contamination of FACS-sorted repertoires by abundant clonotypes from the bulk population could occur.

In germline, CDR1 is LGHDT, CDR2 YNNKEL (reference sequence). V was cut by 4 bases and J by 7 bases, with 15 bases left in between. The CDR3 covers 14 residues. Points on this clonotype: The antigen is not known.

Sequenced here: PBMCs, sampled less than 6 days after the first yellow fever vaccination. This rearrangement joins TRBV3-1 to TRBJ2-3; D gene uncertain. This sequence originates from a man aged 18 to 30 who received the YFV17D yellow fever vaccine. The CDR3 protein is CASSRISGRNTQYF. CDR3 nucleotides: TGTGCCAGCAGCCGGATATCGGGTCGGAATACGCAGTATTTT.